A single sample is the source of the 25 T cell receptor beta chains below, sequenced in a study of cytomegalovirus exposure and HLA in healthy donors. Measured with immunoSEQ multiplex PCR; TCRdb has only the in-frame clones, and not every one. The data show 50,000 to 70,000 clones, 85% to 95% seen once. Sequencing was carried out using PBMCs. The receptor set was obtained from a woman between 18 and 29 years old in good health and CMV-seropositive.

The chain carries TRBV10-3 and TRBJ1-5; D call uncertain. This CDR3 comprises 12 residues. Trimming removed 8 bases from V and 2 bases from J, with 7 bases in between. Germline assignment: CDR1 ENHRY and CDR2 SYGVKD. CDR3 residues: CAIGEGNQPQHF. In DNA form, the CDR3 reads TGTGCCATCGGGGAGGGCAATCAGCCCCAGCATTTT.

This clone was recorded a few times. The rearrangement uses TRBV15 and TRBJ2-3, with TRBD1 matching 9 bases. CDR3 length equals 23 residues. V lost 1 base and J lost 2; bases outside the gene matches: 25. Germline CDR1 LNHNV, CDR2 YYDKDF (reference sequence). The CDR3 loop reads CATSRGKEFRDRVGGSTTDTQYF. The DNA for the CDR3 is TGTGCCACCAGCAGAGGAAAGGAGTTCCGGGACAGGGTCGGAGGGAGTACCACAGATACGCAGTATTTT.

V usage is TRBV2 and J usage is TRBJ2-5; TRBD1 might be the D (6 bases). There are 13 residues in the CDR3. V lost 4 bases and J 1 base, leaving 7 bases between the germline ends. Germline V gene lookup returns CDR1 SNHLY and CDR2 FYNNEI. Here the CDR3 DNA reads TGTGCCAGCAGTGCAGGGGTCCAAGAGACCCAGTACTTC. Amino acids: CASSAGVQETQYF. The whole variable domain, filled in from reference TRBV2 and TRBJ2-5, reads EPEVTQTPSHQVTQMGQEVILRCVPISNHLYFYWYRQILGQKVEFLVSFYNNEISEKSEIFDDQFSVERPDGSNFTLKIRSTKLEDSAMYFCASSAGVQETQYFGPGTRLLVL.

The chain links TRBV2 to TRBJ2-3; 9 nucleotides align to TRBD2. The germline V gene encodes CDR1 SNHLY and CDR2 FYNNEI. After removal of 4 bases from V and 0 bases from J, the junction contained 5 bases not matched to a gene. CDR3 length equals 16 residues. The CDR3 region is CASSVSLAGSTDTQYF. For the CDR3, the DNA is TGTGCCAGCAGTGTTTCACTAGCGGGTAGCACAGATACGCAGTATTTT. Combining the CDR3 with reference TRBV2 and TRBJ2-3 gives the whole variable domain EPEVTQTPSHQVTQMGQEVILRCVPISNHLYFYWYRQILGQKVEFLVSFYNNEISEKSEIFDDQFSVERPDGSNFTLKIRSTKLEDSAMYFCASSVSLAGSTDTQYFGPGTRLTVL.

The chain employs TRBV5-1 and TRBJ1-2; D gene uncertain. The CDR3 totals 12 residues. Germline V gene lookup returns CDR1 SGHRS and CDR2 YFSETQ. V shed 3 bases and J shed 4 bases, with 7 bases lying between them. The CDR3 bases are TGCGCCAGCAGCTCAGACACCTATGGCTACACCTTC. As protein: CASSSDTYGYTF.

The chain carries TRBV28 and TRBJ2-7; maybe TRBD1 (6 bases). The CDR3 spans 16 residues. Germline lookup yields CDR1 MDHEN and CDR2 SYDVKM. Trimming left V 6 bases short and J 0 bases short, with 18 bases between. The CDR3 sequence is CASRPRGTGYSYEQYF. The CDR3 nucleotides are TGTGCCAGCAGACCTAGAGGTACAGGGTACTCCTACGAGCAGTACTTC.

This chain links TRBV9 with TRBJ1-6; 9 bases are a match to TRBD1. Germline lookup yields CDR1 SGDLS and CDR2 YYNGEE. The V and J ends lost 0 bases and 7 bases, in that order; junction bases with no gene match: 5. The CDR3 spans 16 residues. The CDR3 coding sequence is TGTGCCAGCAGCGTAGAACCTACAGGGGGCAATTCACCCCTCCACTTT. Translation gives CASSVEPTGGNSPLHF.

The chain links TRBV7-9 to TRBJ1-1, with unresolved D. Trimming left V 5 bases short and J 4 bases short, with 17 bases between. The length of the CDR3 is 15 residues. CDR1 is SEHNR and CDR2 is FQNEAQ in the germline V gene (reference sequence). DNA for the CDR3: TGTGCCAGCAGCCCCCCGGGTGTCCCGGGCACTGAAGCTTTCTTT. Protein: CASSPPGVPGTEAFF.

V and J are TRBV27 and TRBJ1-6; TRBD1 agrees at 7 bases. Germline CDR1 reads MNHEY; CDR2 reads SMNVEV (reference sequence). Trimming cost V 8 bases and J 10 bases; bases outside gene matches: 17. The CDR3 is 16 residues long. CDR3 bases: TGTGCCAGCCGATCTCCCCTCCGGGACAGTCGGTCACCCCTCCACTTT. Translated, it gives CASRSPLRDSRSPLHF.

The CDR3 nucleotides are TGCGCCAGCAGCGCCGCTGGGGCGGAGACCCAGTACTTC. It specifies CASSAAGAETQYF. This rearrangement joins TRBV5-1 to TRBJ2-5; D possibly corresponds to TRBD1 (5 bases). Germline V gene lookup returns CDR1 SGHRS and CDR2 YFSETQ. This CDR3 spans 13 amino acids. Deletions cut 4 bases from V and 5 bases from J, with 12 bases between.

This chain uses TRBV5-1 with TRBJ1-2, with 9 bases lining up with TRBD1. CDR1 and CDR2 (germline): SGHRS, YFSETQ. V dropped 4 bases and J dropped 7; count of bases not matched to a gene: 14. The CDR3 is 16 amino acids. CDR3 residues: CASSPYATGGFPGYTF. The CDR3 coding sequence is TGCGCCAGCAGCCCATACGCGACAGGGGGTTTCCCTGGCTACACCTTC. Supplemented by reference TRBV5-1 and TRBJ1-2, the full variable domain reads KAGVTQTPRYLIKTRGQQVTLSCSPISGHRSVSWYQQTPGQGLQFLFEYFSETQRNKGNFPGRFSGRQFSNSRSEMNVSTLELGDSALYLCASSPYATGGFPGYTFGSGTRLTVV.

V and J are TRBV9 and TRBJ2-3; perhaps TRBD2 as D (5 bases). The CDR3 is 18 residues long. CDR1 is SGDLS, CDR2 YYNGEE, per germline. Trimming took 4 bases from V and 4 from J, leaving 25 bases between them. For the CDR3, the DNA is TGTGCCAGCAGCCCGAGGCGAGGGCTACGGGTGCGGGCAGATACGCAGTATTTT. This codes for CASSPRRGLRVRADTQYF. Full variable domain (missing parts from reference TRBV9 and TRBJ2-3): DSGVTQTPKHLITATGQRVTLRCSPRSGDLSVYWYQQSLDQGLQFLIQYYNGEERAKGNILERFSAQQFPDLHSELNLSSLELGDSALYFCASSPRRGLRVRADTQYFGPGTRLTVL.

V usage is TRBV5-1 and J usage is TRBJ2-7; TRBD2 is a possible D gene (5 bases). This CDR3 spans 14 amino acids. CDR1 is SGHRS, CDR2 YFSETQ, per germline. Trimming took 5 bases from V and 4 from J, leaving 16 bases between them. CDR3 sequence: CASRSTPSGYEQYF. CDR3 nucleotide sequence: TGCGCCAGCAGGTCAACACCGTCGGGGTACGAGCAGTACTTC.

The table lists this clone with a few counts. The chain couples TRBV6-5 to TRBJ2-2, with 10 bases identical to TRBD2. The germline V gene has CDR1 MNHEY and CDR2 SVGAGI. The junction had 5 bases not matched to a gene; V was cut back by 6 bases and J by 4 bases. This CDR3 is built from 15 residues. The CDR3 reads CASRQSGRATGELFF. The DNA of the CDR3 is TGTGCCAGCAGGCAGAGCGGGAGGGCCACCGGGGAGCTGTTTTTT.

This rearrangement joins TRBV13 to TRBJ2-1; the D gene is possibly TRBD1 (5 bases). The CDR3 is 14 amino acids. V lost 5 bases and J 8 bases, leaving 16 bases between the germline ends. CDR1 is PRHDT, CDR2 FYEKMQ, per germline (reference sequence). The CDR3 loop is CASSPPDRTDEQFF. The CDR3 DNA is TGTGCCAGCAGCCCCCCCGACAGAACCGATGAGCAGTTCTTC.

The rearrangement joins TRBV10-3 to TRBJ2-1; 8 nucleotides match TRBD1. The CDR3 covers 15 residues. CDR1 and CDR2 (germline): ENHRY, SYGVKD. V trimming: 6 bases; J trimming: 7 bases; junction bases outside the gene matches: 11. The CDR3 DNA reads TGTGCCATCAGGACAGGGGCACAAGACAAGAATGAGCAGTTCTTC. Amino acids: CAIRTGAQDKNEQFF.

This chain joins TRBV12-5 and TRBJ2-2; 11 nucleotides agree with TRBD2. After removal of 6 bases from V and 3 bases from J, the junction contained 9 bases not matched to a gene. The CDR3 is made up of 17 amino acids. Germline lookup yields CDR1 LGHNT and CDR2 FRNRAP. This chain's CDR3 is CASGFLLAGEDTGELFF. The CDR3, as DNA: TGTGCTAGTGGCTTCTTACTAGCGGGGGAGGACACCGGGGAGCTGTTTTTT.

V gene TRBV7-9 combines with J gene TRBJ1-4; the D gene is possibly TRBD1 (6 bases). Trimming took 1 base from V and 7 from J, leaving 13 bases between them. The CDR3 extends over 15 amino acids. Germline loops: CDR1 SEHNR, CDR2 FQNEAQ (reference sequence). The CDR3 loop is CASSLEKGVFEKLFF. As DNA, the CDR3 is TGTGCCAGCAGCTTAGAGAAGGGGGTGTTTGAAAAACTGTTTTTT.

Here the CDR3 DNA reads TGTGCCAGCAGCGTACTTCCCGAATCGAGGGAGCAGTACTTC. It is translated as CASSVLPESREQYF. This rearrangement joins TRBV9 to TRBJ2-7; D remains unclear. CDR3 size: 14 residues. CDR1 and CDR2 from the germline V gene are SGDLS and YYNGEE. Trimming pared 1 base from V and 7 bases from J, leaving 15 bases between.

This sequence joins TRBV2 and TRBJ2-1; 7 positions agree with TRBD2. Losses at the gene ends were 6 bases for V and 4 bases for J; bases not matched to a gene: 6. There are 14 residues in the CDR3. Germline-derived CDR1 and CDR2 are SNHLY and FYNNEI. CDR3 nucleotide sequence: TGTGCCAGCAGAAAAGCGGGAATATACAATGAGCAGTTCTTC. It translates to CASRKAGIYNEQFF.

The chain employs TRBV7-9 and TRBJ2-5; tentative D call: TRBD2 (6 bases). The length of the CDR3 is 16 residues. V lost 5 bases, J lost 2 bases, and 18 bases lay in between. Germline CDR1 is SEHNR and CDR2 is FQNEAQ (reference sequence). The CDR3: CASSLKPGTSQETQYF. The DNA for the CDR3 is TGTGCCAGCAGCCTTAAACCTGGGACTTCACAAGAGACCCAGTACTTC.

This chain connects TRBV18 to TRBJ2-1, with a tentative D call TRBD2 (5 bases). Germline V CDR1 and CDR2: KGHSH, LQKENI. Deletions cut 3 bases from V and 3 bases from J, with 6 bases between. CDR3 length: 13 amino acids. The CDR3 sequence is CASSPGDYNEQFF. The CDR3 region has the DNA TGTGCCAGCTCACCGGGAGACTACAATGAGCAGTTCTTC.

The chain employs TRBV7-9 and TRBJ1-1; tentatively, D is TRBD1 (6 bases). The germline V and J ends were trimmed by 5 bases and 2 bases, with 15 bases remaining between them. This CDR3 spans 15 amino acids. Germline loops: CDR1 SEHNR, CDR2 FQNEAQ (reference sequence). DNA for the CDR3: TGTGCCAGCAGCCCCTCGGACAGCCCAAACACTGAAGCTTTCTTT. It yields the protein CASSPSDSPNTEAFF.

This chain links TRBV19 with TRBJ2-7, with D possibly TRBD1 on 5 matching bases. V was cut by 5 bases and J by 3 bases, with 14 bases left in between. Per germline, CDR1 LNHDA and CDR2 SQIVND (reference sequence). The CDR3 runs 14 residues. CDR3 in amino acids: CASSPRTGYYEQYF. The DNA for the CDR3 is TGTGCCAGTAGTCCTCGCACAGGATACTACGAGCAGTACTTC.

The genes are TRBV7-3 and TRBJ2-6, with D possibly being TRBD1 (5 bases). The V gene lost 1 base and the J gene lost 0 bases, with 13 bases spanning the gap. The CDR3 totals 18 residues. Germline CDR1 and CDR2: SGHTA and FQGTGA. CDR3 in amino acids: CASSLIVGAHSGANVLTF. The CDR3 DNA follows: TGTGCCAGCAGCTTAATAGTTGGGGCTCACTCTGGGGCCAACGTCCTGACTTTC. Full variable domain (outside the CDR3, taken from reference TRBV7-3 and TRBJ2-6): GAGVSQTPSNKVTEKGKYVELRCDPISGHTALYWYRQSLGQGPEFLIYFQGTGAADDSGLPNDRFFAVRPEGSVSTLKIQRTERGDSAVYLCASSLIVGAHSGANVLTFGAGSRLTVL.